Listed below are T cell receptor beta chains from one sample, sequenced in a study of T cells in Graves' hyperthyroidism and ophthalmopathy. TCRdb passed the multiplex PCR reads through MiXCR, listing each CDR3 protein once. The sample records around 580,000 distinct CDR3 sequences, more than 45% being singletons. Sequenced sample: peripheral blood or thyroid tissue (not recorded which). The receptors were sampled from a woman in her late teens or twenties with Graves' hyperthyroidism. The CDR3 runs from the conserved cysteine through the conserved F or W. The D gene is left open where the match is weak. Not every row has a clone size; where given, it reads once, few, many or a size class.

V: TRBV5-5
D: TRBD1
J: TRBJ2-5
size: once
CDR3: CAGSRSTGEETQYF
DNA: TGTGCTGGCAGCCGCAGTACAGGGGAAGAGACCCAGTACTTC

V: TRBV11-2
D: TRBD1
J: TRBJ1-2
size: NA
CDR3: CASSGGTGSSYGYTF
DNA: TGTGCCAGCAGCGGGGGGACAGGGTCCTCCTATGGCTACACCTTC

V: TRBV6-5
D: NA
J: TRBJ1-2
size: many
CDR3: CASSYRGQSGYGYTF
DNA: TGTGCCAGCAGTTACCGCGGACAATCGGGCTATGGCTACACCTTC

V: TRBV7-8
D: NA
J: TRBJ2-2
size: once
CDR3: CASSLGLAGIPGSCFF
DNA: NA

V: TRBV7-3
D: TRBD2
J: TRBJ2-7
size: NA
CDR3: CASSPDTGTILREQYF
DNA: TGTGCCAGCAGCCCTGACACCGGGACTATTCTACGCGAGCAGTACTTC

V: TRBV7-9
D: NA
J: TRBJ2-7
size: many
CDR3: CASSPPRVASSEQYF
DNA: TGTGCCAGCAGCCCCCCCCGGGTGGCCTCGAGCGAGCAGTACTTC

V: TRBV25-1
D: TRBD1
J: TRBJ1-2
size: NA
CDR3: CASSDPGTVTSGYTF
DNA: TGTGCCAGCAGTGATCCCGGGACAGTTACTAGCGGCTACACCTTC

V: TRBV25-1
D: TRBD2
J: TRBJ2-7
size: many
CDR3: CASSGRLAGGNEQYF
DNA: TGTGCCAGCAGTGGGCGACTAGCGGGAGGTAATGAGCAGTACTTC

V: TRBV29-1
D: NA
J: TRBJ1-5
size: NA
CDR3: CSLGRGRNQPQHF
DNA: TGCAGTTTAGGCCGGGGAAGGAATCAGCCCCAGCATTTT

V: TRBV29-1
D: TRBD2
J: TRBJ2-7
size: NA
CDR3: CSETSGRTYEQYF
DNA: TGCAGTGAGACTAGCGGGAGAACCTACGAGCAGTACTTC

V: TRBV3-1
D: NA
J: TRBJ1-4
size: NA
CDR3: CASSQRSFKGTNEKLFF
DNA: TGTGCCAGCAGCCAAAGGAGTTTCAAAGGGACTAATGAAAAACTGTTTTTT